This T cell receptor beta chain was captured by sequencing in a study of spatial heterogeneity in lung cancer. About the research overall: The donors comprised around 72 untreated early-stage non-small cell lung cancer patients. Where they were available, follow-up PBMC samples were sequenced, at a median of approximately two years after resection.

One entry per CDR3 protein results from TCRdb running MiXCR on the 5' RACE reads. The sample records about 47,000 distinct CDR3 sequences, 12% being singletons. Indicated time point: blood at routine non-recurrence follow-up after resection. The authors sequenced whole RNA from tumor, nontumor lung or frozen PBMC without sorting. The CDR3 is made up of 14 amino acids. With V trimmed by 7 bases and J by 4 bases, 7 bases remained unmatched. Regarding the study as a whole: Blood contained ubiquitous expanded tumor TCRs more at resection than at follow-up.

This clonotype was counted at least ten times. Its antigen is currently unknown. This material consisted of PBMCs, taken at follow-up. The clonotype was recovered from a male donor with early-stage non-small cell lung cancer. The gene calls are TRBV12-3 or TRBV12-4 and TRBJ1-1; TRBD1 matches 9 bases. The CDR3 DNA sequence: TGTGCCAGCACCCGGGGACAGGGCATCACTGAAGCTTTCTTT. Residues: CASTRGQGITEAFF.